This is a list of T cell receptor beta chains from one sample in a study of T cells in Graves' hyperthyroidism and ophthalmopathy. TCRdb re-called the multiplex PCR reads through MiXCR, storing one row per CDR3 protein. Of fewer than 750,000 distinct CDR3 sequences in the sample, roughly 15% were seen once. Sequencing input: blood. Receptors were obtained from a woman in her fifties or sixties with Graves' ophthalmopathy. CDR3s include the opening cysteine and the closing phenylalanine or tryptophan. Fields, in order: CDR3 protein, CDR3 DNA, D gene, clone size, J gene, V gene. A D gene is named only where the DNA matches it firmly. Where a row states a size, it is once, few, many or the class of an expanded clone; other rows omit it.

cdr3_aa: CSARDLSWGHNEQFF; cdr3_nt: TGCAGTGCTAGAGATCTTAGTTGGGGGCACAATGAGCAGTTCTTC; d_call: -; clone_size: many; j_call: TRBJ2-1; v_call: TRBV20-1
cdr3_aa: CASNSGRRELFF; cdr3_nt: TGTGCCAGCAACTCGGGGCGCCGGGAGCTGTTTTTT; d_call: -; clone_size: -; j_call: TRBJ2-2; v_call: TRBV6-1
cdr3_aa: CASLAGDTDTQYF; cdr3_nt: TGTGCCTCATTGGCAGGGGACACAGATACGCAGTATTTT; d_call: -; clone_size: -; j_call: TRBJ2-3; v_call: TRBV7-9
cdr3_aa: CASSYSGQRTYNEQFF; cdr3_nt: TGTGCCAGCAGTTACTCGGGACAGAGGACCTACAATGAGCAGTTCTTC; d_call: TRBD1; clone_size: few; j_call: TRBJ2-1; v_call: TRBV6-2/TRBV6-3
cdr3_aa: CASSRSTANTEAFF; cdr3_nt: TGTGCCAGCAGTAGATCAACAGCGAACACTGAAGCTTTCTTT; d_call: -; clone_size: many; j_call: TRBJ1-1; v_call: TRBV27
cdr3_aa: CASSLQGVGYNEQFF; cdr3_nt: TGTGCCAGCAGTTTACAGGGTGTGGGCTACAATGAGCAGTTCTTC; d_call: -; clone_size: few; j_call: TRBJ2-1; v_call: TRBV28
cdr3_aa: CASSLTLEAFF; cdr3_nt: TGTGCCAGCAGCTTAACATTAGAAGCTTTCTTT; d_call: -; clone_size: many; j_call: TRBJ1-1; v_call: TRBV7-4
cdr3_aa: CASSPLRVTDTQYF; cdr3_nt: TGTGCCAGCAGCCCATTGCGGGTCACAGATACGCAGTATTTT; d_call: -; clone_size: many; j_call: TRBJ2-3; v_call: TRBV7-2
cdr3_aa: CSALFGGPTGNTIYF; cdr3_nt: TGCAGTGCTTTGTTTGGGGGGCCGACTGGAAACACCATATATTTT; d_call: -; clone_size: few; j_call: TRBJ1-3; v_call: TRBV20-1
cdr3_aa: CASSHGGTGGEGQYF; cdr3_nt: TGTGCCAGCAGCCACGGTGGGACAGGGGGCGAGGGGCAGTACTTC; d_call: TRBD1; clone_size: few; j_call: TRBJ2-7; v_call: TRBV3-1
cdr3_aa: CAAPFPYNEQFF; cdr3_nt: TGTGCCGCCCCATTCCCGTACAATGAGCAGTTCTTC; d_call: -; clone_size: -; j_call: TRBJ2-1; v_call: TRBV7-9
cdr3_aa: CASSVGKLYEQYF; cdr3_nt: TGTGCCAGCAGTGTGGGGAAACTCTACGAGCAGTACTTC; d_call: -; clone_size: many; j_call: TRBJ2-7; v_call: TRBV2
cdr3_aa: CASSSTQGYSYNEQFF; cdr3_nt: TGTGCCAGCAGCTCGACACAGGGGTACTCCTACAATGAGCAGTTCTTC; d_call: TRBD1; clone_size: many; j_call: TRBJ2-1; v_call: TRBV7-9
cdr3_aa: CSARGGGPTDNEKLFF; cdr3_nt: TGCAGTGCTAGAGGAGGCGGACCAACCGATAATGAAAAACTGTTTTTT; d_call: -; clone_size: many; j_call: TRBJ1-4; v_call: TRBV20-1
cdr3_aa: CAWTPSSGNTIYF; cdr3_nt: TGTGCCTGGACACCGAGCTCTGGAAACACCATATATTTT; d_call: -; clone_size: many; j_call: TRBJ1-3; v_call: TRBV30
cdr3_aa: CASSERSHVLAGGMMLINIQYF; cdr3_nt: TGCGCCAGCAGCGAGCGGTCACACGTCCTAGCGGGAGGGATGATGCTAATAAACATTCAGTACTTC; d_call: TRBD2; clone_size: few; j_call: TRBJ2-4; v_call: TRBV5-1
cdr3_aa: CASSQDGGPGLNWNEQFF; cdr3_nt: TGTGCCAGCAGCCAAGATGGGGGACCGGGTCTAAATTGGAATGAGCAGTTCTTC; d_call: -; clone_size: many; j_call: TRBJ2-1; v_call: TRBV3-1
cdr3_aa: CASSPTGKETQYF; cdr3_nt: TGTGCCAGCAGTCCGACAGGGAAGGAGACCCAGTACTTC; d_call: TRBD1; clone_size: many; j_call: TRBJ2-5; v_call: TRBV6-1
cdr3_aa: CATRAGLSTDTQYF; cdr3_nt: TGTGCCACCAGAGCGGGATTAAGCACAGATACGCAGTATTTT; d_call: TRBD2; clone_size: -; j_call: TRBJ2-3; v_call: TRBV24-1
cdr3_aa: CASSFWGHGGVRTSGRKGNEQFF; cdr3_nt: TGTGCCAGCAGCTTTTGGGGACATGGCGGGGTTCGGACTAGCGGGAGGAAGGGCAATGAGCAGTTCTTC; d_call: TRBD2; clone_size: -; j_call: TRBJ2-1; v_call: TRBV7-4
cdr3_aa: CASSNSSGIGTDTQYF; cdr3_nt: TGTGCCAGCTCAAATTCCTCAGGGATCGGCACAGATACGCAGTATTTT; d_call: -; clone_size: many; j_call: TRBJ2-3; v_call: TRBV18
cdr3_aa: CASLDPVRVTEAFF; cdr3_nt: TGTGCCAGTCTCGACCCTGTAAGGGTCACTGAAGCTTTCTTT; d_call: -; clone_size: many; j_call: TRBJ1-1; v_call: TRBV6-1
cdr3_aa: CASNKGLASTDTQYF; cdr3_nt: TGTGCCAGCAACAAGGGACTAGCGAGCACAGATACGCAGTATTTT; d_call: TRBD2; clone_size: -; j_call: TRBJ2-3; v_call: TRBV7-3
cdr3_aa: CASSVPLAGDTGELFF; cdr3_nt: TGTGCCAGCAGCGTGCCCCTAGCGGGAGACACCGGGGAGCTGTTTTTT; d_call: TRBD2; clone_size: many; j_call: TRBJ2-2; v_call: TRBV9
cdr3_aa: CASSYSKQHYEQYF; cdr3_nt: TGTGCCAGCAGTTACTCGAAACAGCACTACGAGCAGTACTTC; d_call: -; clone_size: -; j_call: TRBJ2-7; v_call: TRBV6-5
cdr3_aa: CASSYLQGQETQYF; cdr3_nt: TGTGCCAGCAGTTATCTACAGGGGCAAGAGACCCAGTACTTC; d_call: TRBD1; clone_size: many; j_call: TRBJ2-5; v_call: TRBV6-2/TRBV6-3
cdr3_aa: CSASPGLAGVTVERETQYF; cdr3_nt: TGCAGTGCAAGCCCTGGACTAGCGGGAGTCACCGTGGAGCGAGAGACCCAGTACTTC; d_call: TRBD2; clone_size: many; j_call: TRBJ2-5; v_call: TRBV20-1
cdr3_aa: CASSPGAGETQYF; cdr3_nt: TGTGCCAGCTCACCAGGGGCTGGGGAGACCCAGTACTTC; d_call: -; clone_size: many; j_call: TRBJ2-5; v_call: TRBV18
cdr3_aa: CASSEDSQHYEQYF; cdr3_nt: TGCGCCAGCAGCGAGGACAGCCAACACTACGAGCAGTACTTC; d_call: -; clone_size: many; j_call: TRBJ2-7; v_call: TRBV5-1
cdr3_aa: CASSVGQGFTNEKLFF; cdr3_nt: TGTGCCAGCAGTGTAGGACAGGGGTTCACTAATGAAAAACTGTTTTTT; d_call: TRBD1; clone_size: few; j_call: TRBJ1-4; v_call: TRBV25-1
cdr3_aa: CASSTPTGQSSYEQYF; cdr3_nt: TGTGCCAGCAGCACCCCCACAGGACAGAGCTCCTACGAGCAGTACTTC; d_call: -; clone_size: many; j_call: TRBJ2-7; v_call: TRBV7-9
cdr3_aa: CATSDTGHTYEQYF; cdr3_nt: TGTGCCACCAGTGATACGGGACACACCTACGAGCAGTACTTC; d_call: -; clone_size: many; j_call: TRBJ2-7; v_call: TRBV24-1
cdr3_aa: CAWSGLNTGELFF; cdr3_nt: TGTGCCTGGAGTGGGTTGAACACCGGGGAGCTGTTTTTT; d_call: -; clone_size: -; j_call: TRBJ2-2; v_call: TRBV30
cdr3_aa: CASSQPGAELYEQYF; cdr3_nt: TGCGCCAGCAGCCAACCAGGAGCGGAGCTCTACGAGCAGTACTTC; d_call: -; clone_size: few; j_call: TRBJ2-7; v_call: TRBV4-3
cdr3_aa: CASSHAATSGDPYEQYF; cdr3_nt: TGTGCCAGCAGCCACGCAGCGACTAGCGGGGATCCCTACGAGCAGTACTTC; d_call: TRBD2; clone_size: -; j_call: TRBJ2-7; v_call: TRBV4-2
cdr3_aa: CASSHRDSLYNEQFF; cdr3_nt: TGTGCCAGCAGCCACCGGGACAGCCTCTACAATGAGCAGTTCTTC; d_call: TRBD1; clone_size: many; j_call: TRBJ2-1; v_call: TRBV3-1
cdr3_aa: CASSRGTGIQPQHF; cdr3_nt: TGTGCCAGCAGCCGAGGGACAGGGATTCAGCCCCAGCATTTT; d_call: TRBD1; clone_size: many; j_call: TRBJ1-5; v_call: TRBV3-1
cdr3_aa: CASSLVGPSEQYF; cdr3_nt: TGTGCCAGCAGTTTAGTGGGACCCAGCGAGCAGTACTTC; d_call: -; clone_size: many; j_call: TRBJ2-7; v_call: TRBV28
cdr3_aa: CATSGVVTGANEQFF; cdr3_nt: TGTGCCACCAGTGGTGTGGTGACAGGGGCCAATGAGCAGTTCTTC; d_call: TRBD1; clone_size: many; j_call: TRBJ2-1; v_call: TRBV24-1